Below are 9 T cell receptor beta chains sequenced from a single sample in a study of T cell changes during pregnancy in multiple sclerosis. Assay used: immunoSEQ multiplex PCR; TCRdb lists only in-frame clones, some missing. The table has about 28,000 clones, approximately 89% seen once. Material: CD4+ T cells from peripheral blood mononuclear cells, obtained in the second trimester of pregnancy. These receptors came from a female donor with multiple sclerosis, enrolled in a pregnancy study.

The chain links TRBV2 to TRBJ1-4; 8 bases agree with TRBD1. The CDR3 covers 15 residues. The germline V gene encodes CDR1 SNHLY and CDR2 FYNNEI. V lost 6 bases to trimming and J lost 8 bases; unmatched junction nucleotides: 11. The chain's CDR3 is CASRPTRGPREKLFF. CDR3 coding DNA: TGTGCCAGCAGACCCACCAGGGGGCCGAGGGAAAAACTGTTTTTT.

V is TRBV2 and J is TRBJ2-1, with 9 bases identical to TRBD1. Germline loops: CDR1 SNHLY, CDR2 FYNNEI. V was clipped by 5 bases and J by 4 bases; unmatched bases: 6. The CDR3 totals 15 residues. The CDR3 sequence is CASSSDRGPYNEQFF. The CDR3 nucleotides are TGTGCCAGCAGTTCGGACAGGGGACCTTACAATGAGCAGTTCTTC.

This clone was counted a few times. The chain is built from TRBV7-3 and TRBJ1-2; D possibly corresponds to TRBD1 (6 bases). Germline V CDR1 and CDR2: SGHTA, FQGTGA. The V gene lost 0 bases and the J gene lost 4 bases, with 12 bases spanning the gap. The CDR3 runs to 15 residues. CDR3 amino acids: CASSLTGGGSYGYTF. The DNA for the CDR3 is TGTGCCAGCAGCTTAACAGGGGGGGGGAGCTATGGCTACACCTTC.

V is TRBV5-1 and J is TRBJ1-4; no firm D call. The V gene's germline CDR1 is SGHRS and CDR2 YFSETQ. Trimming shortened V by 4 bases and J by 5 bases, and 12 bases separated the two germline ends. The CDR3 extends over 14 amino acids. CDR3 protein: CASSQVLGNEKLFF. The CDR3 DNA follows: TGCGCCAGCAGCCAGGTGTTAGGCAATGAAAAACTGTTTTTT.

The CDR3 loop reads CARKTGVTGELFF. The CDR3 DNA reads TGTGCCAGGAAGACAGGGGTAACCGGGGAGCTGTTTTTT. The chain combines TRBV5-6 with TRBJ2-2, with 8 bases fitting TRBD1. V gave up 8 bases and J gave up 5 bases; unmatched junction bases: 5. This CDR3 has 13 amino acids. The germline gives CDR1 SGHDT, CDR2 YYEEEE.

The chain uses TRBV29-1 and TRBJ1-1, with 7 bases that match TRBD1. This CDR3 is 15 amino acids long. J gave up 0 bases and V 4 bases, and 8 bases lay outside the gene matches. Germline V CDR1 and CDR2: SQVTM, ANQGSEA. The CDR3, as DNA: TGCAGCGTTGCAGGGGGTTGGGGGATGAACACTGAAGCTTTCTTT. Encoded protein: CSVAGGWGMNTEAFF. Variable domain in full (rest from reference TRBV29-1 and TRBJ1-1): SAVISQKPSRDICQRGTSLTIQCQVDSQVTMMFWYRQQPGQSLTLIATANQGSEATYESGFVIDKFPISRPNLTFSTLTVSNMSPEDSSIYLCSVAGGWGMNTEAFFGQGTRLTVV.

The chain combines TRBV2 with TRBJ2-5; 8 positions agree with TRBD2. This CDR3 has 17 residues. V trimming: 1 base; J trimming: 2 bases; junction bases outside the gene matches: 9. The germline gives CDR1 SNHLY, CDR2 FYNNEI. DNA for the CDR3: TGTGCCAGCAGTGAAGGGAGGAGCGGGGGCCGTCAAGAGACCCAGTACTTC. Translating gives CASSEGRSGGRQETQYF.

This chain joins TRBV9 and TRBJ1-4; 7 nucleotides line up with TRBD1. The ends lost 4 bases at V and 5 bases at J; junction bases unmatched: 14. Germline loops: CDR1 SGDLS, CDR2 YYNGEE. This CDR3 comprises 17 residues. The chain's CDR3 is CASSPRDRSDDNEKLFF. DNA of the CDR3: TGTGCCAGCAGCCCAAGGGACAGATCAGACGACAATGAAAAACTGTTTTTT.

The CDR3 sequence is CAWNRRSGNTIYF. Here the CDR3 DNA reads TGTGCCTGGAATAGGAGATCCGGAAACACCATATATTTT. This chain connects TRBV30 to TRBJ1-3; no definite D call. CDR1 is GTSNPN and CDR2 is SVGIG in the germline V gene (reference sequence). The CDR3 loop spans 13 amino acids. The V gene lost 4 bases and the J gene lost 4 bases, with 11 bases spanning the gap.